Listed below are T cell receptor beta chains from one sample, sequenced in a study of beta chain features in type 1 diabetes. Only in-frame clones appear in the TCRdb table, and some are missing; sequencing was by immunoSEQ multiplex PCR. The data contain almost 350,000 clones, about a tenth of them singletons. Sequenced: central memory CD4+ T cells from blood. These receptors were obtained from a man aged 25-45 years with type 1 diabetes. Each CDR3 is given with its conserved first and last residue. The D gene is left open where the match is weak. Where a row states a size, it is once, few, many or the class of an expanded clone; other rows omit it.

abundance: NA
d_gene: TRBD1
v_gene: TRBV7-2
j_gene: TRBJ2-7
CDR3nt: TGTGCCAGCAGCTTACTTCCGGGACAGGGGGCGTACGAGCAGTACTTC
CDR3aa: CASSLLPGQGAYEQYF

abundance: few
d_gene: NA
v_gene: TRBV30
j_gene: TRBJ1-1
CDR3nt: TGTGCCTGGAGTAGACAGTCGAACACTGAAGCTTTCTTT
CDR3aa: CAWSRQSNTEAFF

abundance: NA
d_gene: NA
v_gene: TRBV7-9
j_gene: TRBJ1-2
CDR3nt: TGTGCCAGCAGCTTAGAGCTTGATGGCTACACCTTC
CDR3aa: CASSLELDGYTF

abundance: NA
d_gene: NA
v_gene: TRBV9
j_gene: TRBJ1-1
CDR3nt: TGTGCCAGCAGCGAGGTAGGAATGAACACTGAAGCTTTCTTT
CDR3aa: CASSEVGMNTEAFF

abundance: few
d_gene: NA
v_gene: TRBV11-3
j_gene: TRBJ2-1
CDR3nt: TGTGCCAGCAGCTTAGATTCAACAGGCGAGCAGTTCTTC
CDR3aa: CASSLDSTGEQFF

abundance: few
d_gene: NA
v_gene: TRBV4-1
j_gene: TRBJ2-5
CDR3nt: TGCGCCAGCAGCCAGGGCGCTCCCGTACAAGAGACCCAGTACTTC
CDR3aa: CASSQGAPVQETQYF

abundance: few
d_gene: TRBD1
v_gene: TRBV5-4
j_gene: TRBJ2-6
CDR3nt: TGTGCCAGCAGCGTTGCACAGGGGGCCCGCTCTGGGGCCAACGTCCTGACTTTC
CDR3aa: CASSVAQGARSGANVLTF

abundance: NA
d_gene: TRBD1
v_gene: TRBV29-1
j_gene: TRBJ2-7
CDR3nt: TGCAGCGTTGGGGACAGTATTAGCTACGAGCAGTACTTC
CDR3aa: CSVGDSISYEQYF

abundance: few
d_gene: TRBD1
v_gene: TRBV28
j_gene: TRBJ1-4
CDR3nt: TGTGCCAGCAGTTTAATTGGGACAGGGAATGAAAAACTGTTTTTT
CDR3aa: CASSLIGTGNEKLFF

abundance: few
d_gene: TRBD2
v_gene: TRBV11-2
j_gene: TRBJ2-3
CDR3nt: TGTGCCAGCAGCTTAGATAGCGGGGGGGCCTCAGATACGCAGTATTTT
CDR3aa: CASSLDSGGASDTQYF

abundance: NA
d_gene: TRBD2
v_gene: TRBV4-3
j_gene: TRBJ2-5
CDR3nt: TGCGCCAGCAGCCGCAGAGCAGGTACTAGCGGGGTCCAAGAGACCCAGTACTTC
CDR3aa: CASSRRAGTSGVQETQYF

abundance: few
d_gene: NA
v_gene: TRBV30
j_gene: TRBJ2-6
CDR3nt: TGTGCCTGGAGTGCCAGCGTGGGGGTTATATCTGGGGCCAACGTCCTGACTTTC
CDR3aa: CAWSASVGVISGANVLTF

abundance: NA
d_gene: NA
v_gene: TRBV28
j_gene: TRBJ1-6
CDR3nt: TGTGCCAGCAGTTTGCCAGAGGTTAGTTCACCCCTCCACTTT
CDR3aa: CASSLPEVSSPLHF

abundance: NA
d_gene: NA
v_gene: TRBV29-1
j_gene: TRBJ2-3
CDR3nt: TGCAGCGTTGATAACAGGCGACCTCTTGGGGCAGATACGCAGTATTTT
CDR3aa: CSVDNRRPLGADTQYF

abundance: NA
d_gene: TRBD1
v_gene: TRBV28
j_gene: TRBJ1-1
CDR3nt: TGTGCCAGCGAACGGTCGACAGGGGCCGGCGTGTTT
CDR3aa: CASERSTGAGVF

abundance: NA
d_gene: NA
v_gene: TRBV4-3
j_gene: TRBJ1-2
CDR3nt: TGCGCCAGCAGCCAAGATGAGAGGGGAAGGTTTGGCTACACCTTC
CDR3aa: CASSQDERGRFGYTF

abundance: few
d_gene: NA
v_gene: TRBV5-6
j_gene: TRBJ1-1
CDR3nt: TGTGCCAGCAGCCCCTTGACAGGCAAAGGGACTGAAGCTTTCTTT
CDR3aa: CASSPLTGKGTEAFF

abundance: many
d_gene: NA
v_gene: TRBV28
j_gene: TRBJ2-3
CDR3nt: TGTGCCAGCAGTTTCGGCCCTCCTAGCACAGATACGCAGTATTTT
CDR3aa: CASSFGPPSTDTQYF

abundance: few
d_gene: NA
v_gene: TRBV4-1
j_gene: TRBJ1-2
CDR3nt: TGCGCCAGCAGCCAAGATTTATACTCCGGGAATTATGGCTACACCTTC
CDR3aa: CASSQDLYSGNYGYTF

abundance: NA
d_gene: TRBD1
v_gene: TRBV18
j_gene: TRBJ2-1
CDR3nt: TGTGCCAGCTCACCACCGGGACAGGGGGCAAAAAATGAGCAGTTCTTC
CDR3aa: CASSPPGQGAKNEQFF

abundance: NA
d_gene: NA
v_gene: TRBV7-9
j_gene: TRBJ2-1
CDR3nt: TGTGCCAGCACCCTGTCGGCCAACGGGGCTCCGAGGGGCAATGAGCAGTTCTTC
CDR3aa: CASTLSANGAPRGNEQFF

abundance: NA
d_gene: NA
v_gene: TRBV12-1
j_gene: TRBJ1-1
CDR3nt: TGTGCCAGCAACCTCCCCCGTGGAGCTTTCTTT
CDR3aa: CASNLPRGAFF

abundance: NA
d_gene: TRBD1
v_gene: TRBV4-1
j_gene: TRBJ1-1
CDR3nt: TGCGCCAGCAGCCAAGAGATCCAGGGGGGGACTGAAGCTTTCTTT
CDR3aa: CASSQEIQGGTEAFF

abundance: few
d_gene: NA
v_gene: TRBV5-1
j_gene: TRBJ1-1
CDR3nt: TGCGCCAGCATCCCCGACAATGCGGCCTTGAACACTGAAGCTTTCTTT
CDR3aa: CASIPDNAALNTEAFF

abundance: few
d_gene: NA
v_gene: TRBV18
j_gene: TRBJ1-1
CDR3nt: TGTGCCAGCTCACCAGTAGACAGGAACACTGAAGCTTTCTTT
CDR3aa: CASSPVDRNTEAFF

abundance: few
d_gene: TRBD1
v_gene: TRBV15
j_gene: TRBJ2-7
CDR3nt: TGTGCCACCAGCGGGGACAGGGGCTACGAGCAGTACTTC
CDR3aa: CATSGDRGYEQYF

abundance: few
d_gene: NA
v_gene: TRBV13
j_gene: TRBJ1-5
CDR3nt: TGTGCCAGCACCCGAGATTGGGGGCCCCAGCATTTT
CDR3aa: CASTRDWGPQHF

abundance: few
d_gene: TRBD1
v_gene: TRBV2
j_gene: TRBJ1-5
CDR3nt: TGTGCCAGCAGCGGCGACAGGGAGCCCCAGCATTTT
CDR3aa: CASSGDREPQHF

abundance: NA
d_gene: NA
v_gene: TRBV6-6
j_gene: TRBJ2-7
CDR3nt: TGTGCCAGCAGTTACCCCGGGACAACGCTATTCAAGCAGTACTTC
CDR3aa: CASSYPGTTLFKQYF

abundance: NA
d_gene: TRBD2
v_gene: TRBV13
j_gene: TRBJ2-1
CDR3nt: TGTGCCAGCAGCTTCCTAGCGGGGTCCTACAATGAGCAGTTCTTC
CDR3aa: CASSFLAGSYNEQFF

abundance: few
d_gene: TRBD2
v_gene: TRBV11-2
j_gene: TRBJ2-1
CDR3nt: TGTGCCAGCAGCTACCGGGGGGACCCCTACAATGAGCAGTTCTTC
CDR3aa: CASSYRGDPYNEQFF

abundance: NA
d_gene: NA
v_gene: TRBV7-9
j_gene: TRBJ1-6
CDR3nt: TGTGCCAGCAGCTTAGATCGTTGGGGGCAGACTAATTCACCCCTCCACTTT
CDR3aa: CASSLDRWGQTNSPLHF

abundance: NA
d_gene: NA
v_gene: TRBV7-2
j_gene: TRBJ2-1
CDR3nt: TGTGCCAGCAGCTTAGGGGACTGGCGGAACAATGAGCAGTTCTTC
CDR3aa: CASSLGDWRNNEQFF

abundance: NA
d_gene: TRBD1
v_gene: TRBV12-5
j_gene: TRBJ2-1
CDR3nt: TGTGCTAGTGGCCCGGGACAGGGGATCGATGAGCAGTTCTTC
CDR3aa: CASGPGQGIDEQFF

abundance: few
d_gene: NA
v_gene: TRBV15
j_gene: TRBJ1-5
CDR3nt: TGTGCCACCAGCAGCCTAGGAGACAGCTTGGGCAATCAGCCCCAGCATTTT
CDR3aa: CATSSLGDSLGNQPQHF

abundance: many
d_gene: TRBD2
v_gene: TRBV6-5
j_gene: TRBJ2-4
CDR3nt: TGTGCCAGCACGGGGGGGCTAGGAAACATTCAGTACTTC
CDR3aa: CASTGGLGNIQYF

abundance: NA
d_gene: TRBD1
v_gene: TRBV29-1
j_gene: TRBJ2-5
CDR3nt: TGCAGCGGGGGGGGACAGGGGGCGAGAGAGACCCAGTACTTC
CDR3aa: CSGGGQGARETQYF

abundance: NA
d_gene: NA
v_gene: TRBV30
j_gene: TRBJ2-3
CDR3nt: TGTGCCTGGAGTGACCGGCGGACAATGGGAGATACGCAGTATTTT
CDR3aa: CAWSDRRTMGDTQYF

abundance: NA
d_gene: TRBD2
v_gene: TRBV7-9
j_gene: TRBJ2-1
CDR3nt: TGTGCCAGCAGCTTAGGCAGTAGCGGGGCGAATGAGCAGTTCTTC
CDR3aa: CASSLGSSGANEQFF

abundance: few
d_gene: NA
v_gene: TRBV29-1
j_gene: TRBJ2-7
CDR3nt: TGCAGCGTTGCCCCAGGGGACGAGCAGTACTTC
CDR3aa: CSVAPGDEQYF

abundance: NA
d_gene: NA
v_gene: TRBV30
j_gene: TRBJ1-2
CDR3nt: TGTGCCTGGAGTACCAACTATGGCTACACCTTC
CDR3aa: CAWSTNYGYTF

abundance: few
d_gene: TRBD1
v_gene: TRBV18
j_gene: TRBJ2-1
CDR3nt: TGTGCCAGCTCAAGGACAGGGGGCAATGAGCAGTTCTTC
CDR3aa: CASSRTGGNEQFF

abundance: once
d_gene: TRBD2
v_gene: TRBV10-1
j_gene: TRBJ2-1
CDR3nt: TGCGCCAGCTCGTTGGGAGGGCCTTACAATGAGCAGTTCTTC
CDR3aa: CASSLGGPYNEQFF